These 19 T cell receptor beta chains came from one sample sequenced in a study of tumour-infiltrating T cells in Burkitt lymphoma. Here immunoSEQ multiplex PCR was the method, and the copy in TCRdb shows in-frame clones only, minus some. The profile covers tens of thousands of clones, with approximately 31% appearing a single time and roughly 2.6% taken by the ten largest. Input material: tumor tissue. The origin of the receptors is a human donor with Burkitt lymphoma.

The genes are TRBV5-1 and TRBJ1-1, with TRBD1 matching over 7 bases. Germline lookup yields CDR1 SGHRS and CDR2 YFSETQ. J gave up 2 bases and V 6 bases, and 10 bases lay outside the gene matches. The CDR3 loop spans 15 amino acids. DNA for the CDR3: TGCGCCAGCAAGGGTGGGGACAGATTCAACACTGAAGCTTTCTTT. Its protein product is CASKGGDRFNTEAFF. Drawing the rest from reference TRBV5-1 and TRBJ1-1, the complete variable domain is KAGVTQTPRYLIKTRGQQVTLSCSPISGHRSVSWYQQTPGQGLQFLFEYFSETQRNKGNFPGRFSGRQFSNSRSEMNVSTLELGDSALYLCASKGGDRFNTEAFFGQGTRLTVV.

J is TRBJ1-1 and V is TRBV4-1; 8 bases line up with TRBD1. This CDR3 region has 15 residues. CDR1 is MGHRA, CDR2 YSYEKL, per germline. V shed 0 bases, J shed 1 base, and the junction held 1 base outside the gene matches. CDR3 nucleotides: TGCGCCAGCAGCCAAGAAGGACAGGGGAACACTGAAGCTTTCTTT. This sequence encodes CASSQEGQGNTEAFF.

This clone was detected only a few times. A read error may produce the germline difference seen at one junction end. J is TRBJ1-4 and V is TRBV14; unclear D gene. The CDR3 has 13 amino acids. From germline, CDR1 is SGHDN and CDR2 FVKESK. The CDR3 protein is CASSRDEAGKPFF. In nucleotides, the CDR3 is TGTGCCAGCAGCCGAGATGAAGCCGGGAAACCGTTTTTT.

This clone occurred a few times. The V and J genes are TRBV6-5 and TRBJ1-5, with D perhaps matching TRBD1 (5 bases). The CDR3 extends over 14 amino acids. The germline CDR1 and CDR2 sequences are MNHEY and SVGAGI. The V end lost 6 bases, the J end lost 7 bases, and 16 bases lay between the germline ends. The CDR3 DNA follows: TGTGCCAGCAGAGCTCAGGGAACTAGGCAGCCCCAGCATTTT. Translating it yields CASRAQGTRQPQHF.

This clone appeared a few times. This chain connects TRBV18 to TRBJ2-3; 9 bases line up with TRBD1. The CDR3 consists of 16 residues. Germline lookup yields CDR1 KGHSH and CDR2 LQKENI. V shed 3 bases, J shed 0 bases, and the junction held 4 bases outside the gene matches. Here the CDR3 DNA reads TGTGCCAGCTCACCCCCGGACAGGGGTAGCACAGATACGCAGTATTTT. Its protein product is CASSPPDRGSTDTQYF. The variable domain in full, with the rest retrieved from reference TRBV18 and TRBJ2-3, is NAGVMQNPRHLVRRRGQEARLRCSPMKGHSHVYWYRQLPEEGLKFMVYLQKENIIDESGMPKERFSAEFPKEGPSILRIQQVVRGDSAAYFCASSPPDRGSTDTQYFGPGTRLTVL.

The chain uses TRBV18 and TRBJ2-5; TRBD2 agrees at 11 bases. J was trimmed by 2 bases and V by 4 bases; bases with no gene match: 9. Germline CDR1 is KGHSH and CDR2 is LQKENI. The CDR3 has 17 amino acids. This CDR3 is CASSRGRLAGLQETQYF. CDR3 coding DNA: TGTGCCAGCTCACGGGGGAGACTAGCGGGGCTTCAAGAGACCCAGTACTTC.

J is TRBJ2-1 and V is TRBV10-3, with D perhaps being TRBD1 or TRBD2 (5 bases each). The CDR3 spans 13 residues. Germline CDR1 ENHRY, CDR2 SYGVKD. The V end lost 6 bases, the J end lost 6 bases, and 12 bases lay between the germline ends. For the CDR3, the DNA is TGTGCCATCAGAGAGGGACGGATCAATGAGCAGTTCTTC. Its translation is CAIREGRINEQFF.

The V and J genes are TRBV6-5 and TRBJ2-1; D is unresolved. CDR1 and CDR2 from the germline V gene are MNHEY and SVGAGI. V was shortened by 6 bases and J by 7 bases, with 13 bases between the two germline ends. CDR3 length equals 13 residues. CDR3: CASRLTGRNEQFF. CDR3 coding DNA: TGTGCCAGCAGATTGACTGGCCGGAATGAGCAGTTCTTC.

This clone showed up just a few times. CDR3 nucleotide sequence: TGCGCCAGCAGCCAAGGTGGCACCGGGGAGCTGTTTTTT. Translated: CASSQGGTGELFF. The V call is TRBV4-3, the J call TRBJ2-2; D unresolved. CDR1 and CDR2 (germline): LGHNA, YSLEER. V lost 1 base and J lost 4, with 4 bases in between. The CDR3 is made up of 13 amino acids.

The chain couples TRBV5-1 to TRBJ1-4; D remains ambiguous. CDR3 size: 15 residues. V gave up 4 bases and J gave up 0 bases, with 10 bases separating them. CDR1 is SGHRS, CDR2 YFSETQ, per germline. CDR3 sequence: CASSVDAATNEKLFF. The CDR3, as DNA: TGCGCCAGCAGCGTGGACGCGGCAACTAATGAAAAACTGTTTTTT.

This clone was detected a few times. CDR3 sequence: CAISDRGDGYTF. CDR3 nucleotides: TGTGCCATCAGTGACAGGGGGGACGGCTACACCTTC. This chain connects TRBV10-3 to TRBJ1-2; 7 nucleotides match TRBD1. CDR3 length equals 12 residues. Germline V gives CDR1 ENHRY, CDR2 SYGVKD. V lost 3 bases and J lost 8; bases outside the gene matches: 3.

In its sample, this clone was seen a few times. The CDR3 nucleotides read TGTGCCATCAGTGACCTCAGTCAGCGAGCTAACTATGGCTACACCTTC. Its protein product is CAISDLSQRANYGYTF. The chain couples TRBV10-3 to TRBJ1-2; D gene unclear. Trimming removed 3 bases from V and 0 bases from J, with 14 bases in between. The CDR3 extends over 16 amino acids. Germline values: CDR1 ENHRY, CDR2 SYGVKD.

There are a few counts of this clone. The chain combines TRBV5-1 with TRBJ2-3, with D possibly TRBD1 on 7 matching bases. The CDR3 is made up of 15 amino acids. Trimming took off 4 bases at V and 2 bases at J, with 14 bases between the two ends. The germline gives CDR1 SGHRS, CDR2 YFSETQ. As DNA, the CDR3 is TGCGCCAGCAGCCCGGGGGACAGTTACACAGATACGCAGTATTTT. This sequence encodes CASSPGDSYTDTQYF.

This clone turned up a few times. CDR3 nucleotide sequence: TGTGCCAGTAGTATGCAGGGGGCCGGTGACTATGGCTACACCTTC. Translation gives CASSMQGAGDYGYTF. The chain couples TRBV19 to TRBJ1-2; TRBD1 aligns across 8 bases. Trimming removed 3 bases from V and 3 bases from J; junction bases left unmatched: 6. CDR3 length: 15 residues. Looked up from germline, CDR1 is LNHDA and CDR2 is SQIVND (reference sequence).

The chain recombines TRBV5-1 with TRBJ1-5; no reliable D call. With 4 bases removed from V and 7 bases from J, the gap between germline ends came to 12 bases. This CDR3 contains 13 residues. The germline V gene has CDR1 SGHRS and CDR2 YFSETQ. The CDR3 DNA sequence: TGCGCCAGCAGCGCAAGACCAGACCAGCCCCAGCATTTT. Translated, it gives CASSARPDQPQHF. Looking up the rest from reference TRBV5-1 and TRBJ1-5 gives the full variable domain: KAGVTQTPRYLIKTRGQQVTLSCSPISGHRSVSWYQQTPGQGLQFLFEYFSETQRNKGNFPGRFSGRQFSNSRSEMNVSTLELGDSALYLCASSARPDQPQHFGDGTRLSIL.

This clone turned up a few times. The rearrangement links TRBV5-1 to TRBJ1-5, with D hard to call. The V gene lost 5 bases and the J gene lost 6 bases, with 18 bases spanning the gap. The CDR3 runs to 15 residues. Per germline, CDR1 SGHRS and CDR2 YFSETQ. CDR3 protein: CASRQDNSPSQPQHF. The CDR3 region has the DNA TGCGCCAGCAGACAAGACAACTCCCCCAGTCAGCCCCAGCATTTT.

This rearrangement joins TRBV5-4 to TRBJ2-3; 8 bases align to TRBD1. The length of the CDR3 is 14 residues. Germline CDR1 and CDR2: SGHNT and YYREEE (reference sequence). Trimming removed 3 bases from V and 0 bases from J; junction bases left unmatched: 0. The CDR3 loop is CASSWDRSTDTQYF. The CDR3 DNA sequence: TGTGCCAGCAGCTGGGACAGGAGCACAGATACGCAGTATTTT.

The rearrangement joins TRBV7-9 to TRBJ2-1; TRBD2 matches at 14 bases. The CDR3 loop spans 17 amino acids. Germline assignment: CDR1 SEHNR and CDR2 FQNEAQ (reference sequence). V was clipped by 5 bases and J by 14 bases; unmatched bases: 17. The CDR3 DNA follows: TGTGCCAGCAGCCCCCCGTCCGGTGGACTAGCGGGGGGCGGGGAGTTCTTC. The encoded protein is CASSPPSGGLAGGGEFF.

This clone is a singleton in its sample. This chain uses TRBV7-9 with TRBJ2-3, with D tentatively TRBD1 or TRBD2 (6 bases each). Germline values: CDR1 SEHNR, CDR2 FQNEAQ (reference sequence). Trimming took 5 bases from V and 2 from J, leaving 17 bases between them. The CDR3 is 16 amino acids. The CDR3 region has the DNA TGTGCCAGCAGCCTGTGGGGGGCGTCCCTCACAGATACGCAGTATTTT. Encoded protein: CASSLWGASLTDTQYF.